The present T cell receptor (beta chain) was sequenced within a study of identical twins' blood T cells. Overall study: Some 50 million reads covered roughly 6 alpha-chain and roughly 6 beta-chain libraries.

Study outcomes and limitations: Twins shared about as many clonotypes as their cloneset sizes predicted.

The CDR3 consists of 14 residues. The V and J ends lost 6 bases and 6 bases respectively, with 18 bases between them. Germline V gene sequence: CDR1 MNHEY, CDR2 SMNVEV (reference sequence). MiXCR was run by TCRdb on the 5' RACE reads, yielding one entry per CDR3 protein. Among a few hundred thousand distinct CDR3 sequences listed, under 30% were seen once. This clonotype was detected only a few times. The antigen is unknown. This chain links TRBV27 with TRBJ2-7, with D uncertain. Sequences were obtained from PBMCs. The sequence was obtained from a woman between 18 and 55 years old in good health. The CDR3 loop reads CASRAGASQTEQYF. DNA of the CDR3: TGTGCCAGCAGAGCTGGCGCGTCTCAAACCGAGCAGTACTTC.